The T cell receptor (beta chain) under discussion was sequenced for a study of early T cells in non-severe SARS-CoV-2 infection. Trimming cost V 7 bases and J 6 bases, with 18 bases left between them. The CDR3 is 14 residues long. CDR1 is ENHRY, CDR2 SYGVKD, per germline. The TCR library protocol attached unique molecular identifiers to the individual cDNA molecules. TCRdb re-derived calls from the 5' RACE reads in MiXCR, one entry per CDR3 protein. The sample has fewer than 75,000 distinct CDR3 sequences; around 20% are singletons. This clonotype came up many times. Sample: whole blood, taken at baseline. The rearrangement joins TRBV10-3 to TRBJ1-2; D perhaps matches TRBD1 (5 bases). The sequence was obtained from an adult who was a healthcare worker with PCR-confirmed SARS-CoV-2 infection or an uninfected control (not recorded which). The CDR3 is CAITPSNMGDGYTF. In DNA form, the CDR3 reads TGTGCCATCACCCCGTCCAACATGGGGGATGGCTACACCTTC.